This T cell receptor (beta chain) stems from a study of molecular identifiers for immune sequencing clone quantification. This clonotype was counted ten times or more. TCRdb re-derived calls from the PCR reads in MiXCR, one entry per CDR3 protein. This table holds tens of thousands of distinct CDR3 sequences, under 20% found once. Germline V gives CDR1 LGHNA, CDR2 YSLEER. Deletions cut 4 bases from V and 4 bases from J, with 17 bases between. CDR3 length: 16 residues. Sequenced sample: naive CD8+ T cells from blood, with Jurkat cell RNA spiked in. The subset here: FACS-sorted CD8+CD4-CCR7+CD45RA+ naive T cells. This clonotype was sampled from a human donor in good health. Some libraries in this study had Jurkat cell RNA spiked in. The V and J genes are TRBV4-3 and TRBJ2-1; maybe TRBD2 (6 bases). The CDR3 here is CASSLRLDGPYNEQFF. The CDR3 nucleotides read TGCGCCAGCAGCCTTAGACTAGACGGGCCTTACAATGAGCAGTTCTTC.